The clone carrying this TCR beta chain was observed a few times. Its antigen is not identified. This entry belongs to a study of T cell responses to AZD1222 COVID-19 vaccine. Study-level information: Both about-4-week and about-12-week second-dose recipients were combined. Study results and caveats: Donors were largely white British and mainly female; clonal diversity was possibly underestimated. Among vaccine-associated CD4 TCRs, coverage spanned spike, with dominance at 160-218 and 743-854. Elevations in Spike-specific TCR breadth and depth followed administration of two AZD1222 doses.

Data came from immunoSEQ multiplex PCR; TCRdb stores just in-frame clones and leaves some out. This table has about 100,000 clones, over 90% appearing once. This CDR3 region has 16 residues. Deletions cut 7 bases from V and 0 bases from J, with 16 bases between. CDR1 MDHEN and CDR2 SYDVKM come from the germline V gene. The sequencing used peripheral blood, collected on day 0 of AZD1222 vaccination. This chain joins TRBV28 and TRBJ1-3; D unclear. This receptor was identified in an adult in good health. The CDR3 reads CASTYSVGYSGNTIYF. The CDR3 DNA reads TGTGCCAGCACCTACTCAGTTGGTTACTCTGGAAACACCATATATTTT.